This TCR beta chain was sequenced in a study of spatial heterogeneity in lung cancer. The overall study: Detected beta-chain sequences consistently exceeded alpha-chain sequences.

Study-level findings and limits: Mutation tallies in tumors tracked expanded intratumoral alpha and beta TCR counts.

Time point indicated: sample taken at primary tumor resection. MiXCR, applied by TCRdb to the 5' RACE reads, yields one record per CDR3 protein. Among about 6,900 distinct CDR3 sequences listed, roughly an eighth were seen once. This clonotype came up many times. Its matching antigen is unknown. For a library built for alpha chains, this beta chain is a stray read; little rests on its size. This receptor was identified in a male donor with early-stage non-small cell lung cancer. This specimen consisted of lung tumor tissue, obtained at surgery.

CDR3: CASSYQFLTDTQYF. The CDR3 DNA follows: TGTGCCAGCAGTTACCAGTTCCTCACAGATACGCAGTATTTT. V is TRBV6-2 or TRBV6-3 and J is TRBJ2-3, with D unresolved. Germline CDR1 is MNHEY and CDR2 is SVGEGT. CDR3 size: 14 residues. Trimming cost V 2 bases and J 2 bases, with 8 bases left between them.